A selection of T cell receptor beta chains follows, all from one sample in a study of T-cell reconstitution after alpha-beta-depleted transplantation in children. TCRdb passed the PCR reads through MiXCR, listing each CDR3 protein once. The top ten hold 35% to 45% of the sample, which has roughly 220,000 distinct CDR3 sequences, roughly 9.1% seen once. The source was PBMCs, mostly from graft donor cells, collected 360 days after TCRalphabeta/CD19-depleted stem cell transplant. These receptors were taken from a male patient between 2 and 10 years old who had a stem cell transplant for acute myeloid leukemia, so the T cells may come from the graft donor. CDR3s include the opening cysteine and the closing phenylalanine or tryptophan. Fields, in order: D gene, J gene, clone size, V gene, CDR3 DNA, CDR3 protein. A D gene is named only where the DNA matches it firmly. Size values are once, few and many counts, or a class for expanded clones, and some rows have none.

>NA|TRBJ2-7|few|TRBV7-8
TGTGCCAGCAGCTTCGTCAATCTCTACGAGCAGTACTTC
CASSFVNLYEQYF
>TRBD1|TRBJ2-7|many|TRBV12-3/TRBV12-4
TGTGCCAGCAGTTTTAGACAGGGCTACGAGCAGTACTTC
CASSFRQGYEQYF
>NA|TRBJ1-5|NA|TRBV12-3/TRBV12-4
TGTGCCAGCAGTTTAGGTAGTGGGGTCCAGGGAAGAAGGAGAAATCAGCCCCAGCATTTT
CASSLGSGVQGRRRNQPQHF
>NA|TRBJ2-6|many|TRBV6-2/TRBV6-3
TGTGCCAGCAGCACTACCGCTGGGGCCAACGTCCTGACTTTC
CASSTTAGANVLTF
>NA|TRBJ2-1|NA|TRBV9
TGTGCCAGCAGCGTAGCTACGTGGGGGGACCATGAGCAGTTCTTC
CASSVATWGDHEQFF
>NA|TRBJ1-1|few|TRBV5-1
TGCGCCAGCAGCTTCAGCACGGTGGGAGGCACTGAAGCTTTCTTT
CASSFSTVGGTEAFF
>TRBD2|TRBJ2-7|few|TRBV6-1
TGTGCCAGCAGGTCAACTAGCGGGAGCCCCCACGAGCAGTACTTC
CASRSTSGSPHEQYF
>NA|TRBJ2-3|many|TRBV12-3/TRBV12-4
TGTGCCAGCAGCGTCTTATTCCAGGGTACGCAGTATTTT
CASSVLFQGTQYF
>TRBD2|TRBJ2-1|many|TRBV4-1
TGCGCCAGCAGCCAAGACCCTAGCGGCTACAATGAGCAGTTCTTC
CASSQDPSGYNEQFF
>NA|TRBJ2-1|NA|TRBV20-1
TGCAGTGCTACGGGACTCCGAAGCTCCTACAATGAGCAGTTCTTC
CSATGLRSSYNEQFF
>TRBD1|TRBJ2-2|NA|TRBV12-3/TRBV12-4
TGTGCCAGCAGCGTCGACAGGGAATTATGGAACACCGGGGAGCTGTTTTTT
CASSVDRELWNTGELFF
>NA|TRBJ1-1|many|TRBV6-5
TGTGCCAGCAGTTACCAGGGACGTGGTAACACTGAAGCTTTCTTT
CASSYQGRGNTEAFF
>TRBD2|TRBJ2-3|NA|TRBV7-6
TGTGCCAGCAGCTCTCGGACTAGACGGTCTCGCACAGATACGCAGTATTTT
CASSSRTRRSRTDTQYF
>TRBD1|TRBJ1-2|many|TRBV9
TGTGCCAGCAGCAGGACAGGGGACGGCTATGGCTACACCTTC
CASSRTGDGYGYTF
>TRBD1|TRBJ1-1|NA|TRBV10-3
TGTGCCATCAGGGGGGACAGGGAGAACACTGAAGCTTTCTTT
CAIRGDRENTEAFF
>NA|TRBJ2-1|NA|TRBV12-3/TRBV12-4
TGTGCCAGCAGTCTCGGGACGCTTTACAATGAGCAGTTCTTC
CASSLGTLYNEQFF
>TRBD2|TRBJ2-3|NA|TRBV20-1
TGCAGTGCTCTGCGGGACTACACAGATACGCAGTATTTT
CSALRDYTDTQYF
>NA|TRBJ1-2|few|TRBV12-3/TRBV12-4
TGTGCCAGCAGATCGGGCTTACCCTATGGCTACACCTTC
CASRSGLPYGYTF
>NA|TRBJ2-5|many|TRBV29-1
TGCAGCGTTGGGTTAGCGCGACAAGAGACCCAGTACTTC
CSVGLARQETQYF
>NA|TRBJ1-6|NA|TRBV10-3
TGTGCCATCAATGTCCAGGGGAAGGATTCACCCCTCCACTTT
CAINVQGKDSPLHF
>TRBD1|TRBJ1-2|many|TRBV5-1
TGCGCCAGCAGCTTGGGAGACAGGGAGATTTACTATGGCTACACCTTC
CASSLGDREIYYGYTF
>TRBD2|TRBJ2-1|many|TRBV10-3
TGTGCCATCAGTTACGTCCGGGGGGAGGCAAGCTCCTACAATGAGCAGTTCTTC
CAISYVRGEASSYNEQFF
>TRBD1|TRBJ1-5|few|TRBV6-1
TGTGCCAGCAGCCGACAGGGGTGGGGTCAGCCCCAGCATTTT
CASSRQGWGQPQHF
>NA|TRBJ1-2|few|TRBV29-1
TGCAGCGCCTTCACAGGGTACTATGGCTACACCTTC
CSAFTGYYGYTF
>TRBD1|TRBJ2-5|many|TRBV20-1
TGCAGTGCTTTCGGGACAGGGGATTACCAAGAGACCCAGTACTTC
CSAFGTGDYQETQYF
>NA|TRBJ2-5|many|TRBV5-1
TGCGCCAGCAGTGAAATGGAGACCCAGTACTTC
CASSEMETQYF
>NA|TRBJ1-5|many|TRBV12-3/TRBV12-4
TGTGCCAGCAGTTTAGGCAGGATGAGCAATCAGCCCCAGCATTTT
CASSLGRMSNQPQHF
>NA|TRBJ2-1|NA|TRBV18
TGTGCCAGCTCACCGGGCCGAGGCCACAATGAGCAGTTCTTC
CASSPGRGHNEQFF
>TRBD2|TRBJ2-5|NA|TRBV29-1
TGCAGCGGGAGCGGGGGCCGGGAGACCCAGTACTTC
CSGSGGRETQYF
>NA|TRBJ1-6|NA|TRBV4-2
TGTGCCAGCAGCCCCCAATTGCGGACAAACCTCGCGTCTTATAATTCACCCCTCCACTTT
CASSPQLRTNLASYNSPLHF
>TRBD2|TRBJ2-1|many|TRBV7-8
TGTGCCAGCAGCATTTTCGGGAGGCGAGGGAATGAGCAGTTCTTC
CASSIFGRRGNEQFF
>NA|TRBJ1-1|many|TRBV5-1
TGCGCCAGCAGCCCAACCTCGGACACTGAAGCTTTCTTT
CASSPTSDTEAFF
>TRBD1|TRBJ1-1|many|TRBV5-1
TGCGCCAGCAGCGGGGACAGGACGAACACTGAAGCTTTCTTT
CASSGDRTNTEAFF
>TRBD2|TRBJ2-1|many|TRBV12-3/TRBV12-4
TGTGCCAGCAGTTTTCCCATAGCGGGGGGACGCTACAATGAGCAGTTCTTC
CASSFPIAGGRYNEQFF
>TRBD1|TRBJ1-1|many|TRBV25-1
TGTGCCAGCAAGGGGGGACAGGCCAGGTCTGAAGCTTTCTTT
CASKGGQARSEAFF